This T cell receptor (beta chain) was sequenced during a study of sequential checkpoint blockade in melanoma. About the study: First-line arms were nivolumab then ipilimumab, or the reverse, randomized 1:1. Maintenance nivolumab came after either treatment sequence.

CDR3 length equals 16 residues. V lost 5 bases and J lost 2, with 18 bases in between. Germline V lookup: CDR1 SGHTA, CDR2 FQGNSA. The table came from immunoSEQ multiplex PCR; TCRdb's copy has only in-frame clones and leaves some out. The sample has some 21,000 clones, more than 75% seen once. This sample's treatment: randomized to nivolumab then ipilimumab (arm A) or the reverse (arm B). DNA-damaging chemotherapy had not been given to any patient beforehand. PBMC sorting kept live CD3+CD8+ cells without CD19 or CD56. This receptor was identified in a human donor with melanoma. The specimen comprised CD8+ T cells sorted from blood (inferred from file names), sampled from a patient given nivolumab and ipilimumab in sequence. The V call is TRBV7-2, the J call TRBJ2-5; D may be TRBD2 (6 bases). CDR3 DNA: TGTGCCAGCAGCGCCGGGACTCCGGCGGGGCAAGAGACCCAGTACTTC. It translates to CASSAGTPAGQETQYF.